One sample yielded the 5 T cell receptor beta chains listed below, sequenced in a study of molecular identifiers for immune sequencing clone quantification. TCRdb used MiXCR to reprocess the PCR reads, holding one entry per CDR3 protein. This sample yields about 630,000 distinct CDR3 sequences, of which roughly 25% are seen a single time; about 0.8% belongs to the top ten. The specimen sequenced was naive CD8+ T cells from blood, with Jurkat cell RNA spiked in. This sample's subset: FACS-sorted CD8+CD4-CCR7+CD45RA+ naive T cells. Receptor source: a human donor in good health. Some libraries in this study had Jurkat cell RNA spiked in.

A word on this clonotype: The junction differs from germline at one of its ends, possibly a read error. This chain joins TRBV6-1 and TRBJ2-7; TRBD2 is a possible D gene (6 bases). The germline V gene has CDR1 MNHNS and CDR2 SASEGT. The CDR3 has 13 amino acids. In nucleotides, the CDR3 is TGTGGCAGCAGTGATCAGGGAGGCTACGAGCAGTACTTC. Amino acid sequence: CGSSDQGGYEQYF.

For this clonotype: Possible read error: a much larger clone is one base away. The gene calls are TRBV10-3 and TRBJ2-7, with D possibly TRBD1 on 6 matching bases. The CDR3 is 14 amino acids. Germline V lookup: CDR1 ENHRY, CDR2 SYGVKD. Trimming shortened V by 5 bases and J by 1 base, and 12 bases separated the two germline ends. This CDR3 is CAISQGTSSYEQYF. DNA of the CDR3: TGTGCCATCAGTCAGGGGACCTCGTCCTACGAGCAGTACTTC.

In its sample, this clonotype was seen many times. The chain links TRBV5-6 to TRBJ2-5; no reliable D call. Trimming shortened V by 4 bases and J by 1 base, and 17 bases separated the two germline ends. Germline CDR1 is SGHDT and CDR2 is YYEEEE. The CDR3 totals 16 residues. The CDR3, as DNA: TGTGCCAGCAGCCCCTCGTCCAGCGATCCCCAAGAGACCCAGTACTTC. This encodes CASSPSSSDPQETQYF.

This clonotype was picked up many times. V gene TRBV29-1 combines with J gene TRBJ2-7, with 8 nucleotides matching TRBD1. Losses at the gene ends were 6 bases for V and 2 bases for J; bases not matched to a gene: 6. There are 13 residues in the CDR3. Germline CDR1 reads SQVTM; CDR2 reads ANQGSEA. The CDR3 sequence is CSVRDRTTYEQYF. CDR3 in DNA: TGCAGCGTGAGGGACAGGACAACCTACGAGCAGTACTTC.

To note about this clonotype: A much larger clone lies one base from this, so it may be a read error. The gene calls are TRBV7-9 and TRBJ1-1, with 7 positions matching TRBD1. CDR1 and CDR2 from the germline V gene are SEHNR and FQNEAQ (reference sequence). The CDR3 contains 18 residues. The CDR3 reads CANSSPSPKGQINTEAFF. The CDR3 DNA sequence: TGTGCCAACAGCTCCCCTAGCCCCAAGGGACAGATAAACACTGAAGCTTTCTTT.